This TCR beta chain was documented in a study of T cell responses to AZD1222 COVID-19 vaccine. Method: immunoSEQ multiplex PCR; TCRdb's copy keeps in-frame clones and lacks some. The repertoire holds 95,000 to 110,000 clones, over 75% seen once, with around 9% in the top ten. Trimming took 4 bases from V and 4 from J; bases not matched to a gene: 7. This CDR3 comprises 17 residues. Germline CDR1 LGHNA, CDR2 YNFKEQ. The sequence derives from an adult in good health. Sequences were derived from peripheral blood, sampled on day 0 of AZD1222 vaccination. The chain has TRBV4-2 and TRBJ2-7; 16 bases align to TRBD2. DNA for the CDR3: TGTGCCAGCAGCCGTGGGACTAGCGGGGGGGCCGGATACGAGCAGTACTTC. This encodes CASSRGTSGGAGYEQYF.